A single sample is the source of the 27 T cell receptor beta chains below, sequenced in a study of blood T cells in healthy people across ages (dated by TCRdb to between 2014 and 2017). To prepare the library, 5' RACE was applied. A second about 7 to 11 cycle PCR used a sample-barcoded 5' primer and a J-beta primer mix. Clones were called with MiXCR by TCRdb after fastp trimmed the public reads at Q25, and only in-frame beta chains were retained. Rows matching on CDR3 protein sequence are summarized as one entry with the most common DNA and genes. Recorded for this sample are fewer than 2,000,000 distinct CDR3 sequences; about two fifths of them occurred a single time. The ten largest make up around 23% of the sample. The sequenced sample was blood. These receptors originate from a human donor in good health.

There are many counts of this clonotype. The genes are TRBV29-1 and TRBJ2-7; D is undetermined. From germline, CDR1 is SQVTM and CDR2 ANQGSEA. Trimming removed 4 bases at V and 3 bases at J, with 16 bases between. CDR3 size: 14 residues. CDR3 in DNA: TGCAGCGTTGCCCTGACGGACCCAGACTACGAGCAGTACTTC. It encodes CSVALTDPDYEQYF.

This clonotype was found a few times. The chain couples TRBV20-1 to TRBJ2-7, with TRBD2 matching over 11 bases. The junction had 5 bases not matched to a gene; V was cut back by 6 bases and J by 4 bases. The CDR3 loop spans 13 amino acids. Germline loops: CDR1 DFQATT, CDR2 SNEGSKA (reference sequence). The CDR3 DNA follows: TGCAGTGCCCCGACTAGCGGGAAATACGAGCAGTACTTC. This gives the protein CSAPTSGKYEQYF.

The chain joins TRBV7-2 to TRBJ2-1; D not certain. Per the germline V gene, CDR1 is SGHTA and CDR2 is FQGNSA. There are 13 residues in the CDR3. The ends were cut back, 1 base at V and 11 bases at J, with 12 bases in the middle. The CDR3: CASSLDGVIQQFF. Here the CDR3 DNA reads TGTGCCAGCAGCTTAGATGGTGTGATACAGCAGTTCTTC.

The chain couples TRBV5-1 to TRBJ2-7; D remains unclear. V lost 0 bases, J lost 0 bases, and 7 bases lay in between. There are 14 residues in the CDR3. Germline CDR1 SGHRS, CDR2 YFSETQ. CDR3 amino acids: CASSLDPLSYEQYF. In DNA form, the CDR3 reads TGCGCCAGCAGCTTGGACCCCCTCTCCTACGAGCAGTACTTC.

V usage is TRBV24-1 and J usage is TRBJ2-3; D is unresolved. This CDR3 comprises 13 residues. Germline-derived CDR1 and CDR2 are KGHDR and SFDVKD. Trimming took 8 bases from V and 3 from J, leaving 11 bases between them. The CDR3 DNA reads as TGTGCCACCAATTCTTGGGTGACAGATACGCAGTATTTT. Translated, it gives CATNSWVTDTQYF.

The chain is built from TRBV27 and TRBJ2-7; the D gene is possibly TRBD2 (5 bases). CDR1 is MNHEY, CDR2 SMNVEV, per germline (reference sequence). The CDR3 spans 13 residues. Trimming removed 7 bases from V and 3 bases from J, with 13 bases in between. The CDR3 DNA follows: TGTGCCAGCAAGCCTAGTACTAGCTACGAGCAGTACTTC. Translated: CASKPSTSYEQYF.

The chain couples TRBV24-1 to TRBJ2-1; TRBD1 matches at 8 bases. This CDR3 has 14 amino acids. Germline lookup yields CDR1 KGHDR and CDR2 SFDVKD. The ends lost 5 bases at V and 9 bases at J; junction bases unmatched: 8. As DNA, the CDR3 is TGTGCCACCAGTGCGTCAGACAGGGGCTTTGAGCAGTTCTTC. Protein product: CATSASDRGFEQFF.

The gene calls are TRBV7-6 and TRBJ2-4; D unresolved. The DNA end is more similar to TRBJ2-5, so the J call may be wrong. The V gene's germline CDR1 is SGHVS and CDR2 FNYEAQ. The CDR3 runs 14 residues. CDR3 region: CASSARANQETQYF. The CDR3 nucleotides read TGTGCCAGCAGCGCCCGGGCGAACCAAGAGACCCAGTACTTC.

Notes on this clonotype: This may be a read error: a much more frequent sequence differs by one nucleotide. The V call is TRBV15, the J call TRBJ2-3; D uncertain. V lost 0 bases, J lost 6 bases, and 10 bases lay in between. Germline lookup yields CDR1 LNHNV and CDR2 YYDKDF (reference sequence). The CDR3 runs 14 residues. The CDR3 is CATSRDQTQDTQYF. CDR3 nucleotides: TGTGCCACCAGCAGAGATCAGACCCAGGATACGCAGTATTTT.

Only a few counts were recorded for this clonotype. This chain joins TRBV28 and TRBJ2-3; no definite D call. Between the trimmed V and J ends, which lost 4 bases and 2 bases, there was a span of 10 bases. The CDR3 is made up of 14 amino acids. CDR1 is MDHEN and CDR2 is SYDVKM in the germline V gene. The CDR3 protein is CASSSSELTDTQYF. CDR3 coding DNA: TGTGCCAGCAGTTCCTCGGAGCTCACAGATACGCAGTATTTT.

The CDR3 protein is CASSLDRTSGQETQYF. The CDR3 DNA follows: TGTGCCAGCAGCTTAGACCGGACTAGCGGGCAAGAGACCCAGTACTTC. V and J are TRBV7-2 and TRBJ2-5; 11 nucleotides line up with TRBD2. With 1 base clipped from V and 2 bases from J, the junction kept 3 bases outside the gene matches. Germline CDR1 SGHTA, CDR2 FQGNSA. The CDR3 is 16 residues long.

The genes are TRBV7-9 and TRBJ1-6; TRBD1 is a possible D gene (5 bases). The germline gives CDR1 SEHNR, CDR2 FQNEAQ (reference sequence). V lost 3 bases and J 0 bases, leaving 12 bases between the germline ends. CDR3 size: 17 residues. For the CDR3, the DNA is TGTGCCAGCAGCTTGGACAACCTGAGCTCCTATAATTCACCCCTCCACTTT. Translation gives CASSLDNLSSYNSPLHF.

In regard to this clonotype: Relative to the germline gene, one junction end is altered; a read error may explain this. The V and J genes are TRBV18 and TRBJ2-7; 9 nucleotides align to TRBD1. This CDR3 spans 14 amino acids. CDR1 and CDR2 (germline): KGHSH, LQKENI. The CDR3 DNA sequence: TGTGCCAGCTCGACAGGGGGTACAACCTACGGGCAGTACTTC. Translating it yields CASSTGGTTYGQYF.

There are a few counts of this clonotype. The chain couples TRBV20-1 to TRBJ1-1; possibly TRBD1 for D (5 bases). Germline V CDR1 and CDR2: DFQATT, SNEGSKA (reference sequence). The CDR3 covers 15 residues. V was clipped by 3 bases and J by 3 bases, with 17 bases between them. This CDR3 reads CSARSRGSRDTEAFF. For the CDR3, the DNA is TGCAGTGCTAGGAGTCGGGGGTCCCGGGACACTGAAGCTTTCTTT.

This clonotype has a handful of counts. Relative to the germline gene, one junction end is altered; a read error may explain this. The CDR3 region is CASSTRQELAKNIRYF. In nucleotides, the CDR3 is TGTGCCAGCAGCACCAGACAGGAATTAGCCAAAAACATTCGGTACTTC. V is TRBV7-9 and J is TRBJ2-4, with D maybe TRBD1 (6 bases). This CDR3 is built from 16 residues. Germline CDR1 is SEHNR and CDR2 is FQNEAQ (reference sequence).

This clonotype was counted only a few times. The rearrangement joins TRBV29-1 to TRBJ2-7; D is unresolved. The CDR3 covers 14 residues. Trimming left V 8 bases short and J 3 bases short, with 20 bases between. In germline, CDR1 is SQVTM, CDR2 ANQGSEA. CDR3 sequence reads: CSPAREGRRYEQYF. DNA of the CDR3: TGCAGCCCTGCCCGTGAAGGGCGGCGCTACGAGCAGTACTTC.

The chain couples TRBV27 to TRBJ2-5; the D gene is possibly TRBD1 (5 bases). Trimming cost V 10 bases and J 0 bases, with 12 bases left between them. The CDR3 totals 13 residues. Germline V gene data show CDR1 as MNHEY and CDR2 as SMNVEV (reference sequence). CDR3 residues: CATVDSNQETQYF. The CDR3 bases are TGTGCCACCGTAGACAGCAACCAAGAGACCCAGTACTTC.

The chain employs TRBV12-3 or TRBV12-4 and TRBJ2-2, with D hard to call. Trimming shortened V by 2 bases and J by 7 bases, and 8 bases separated the two germline ends. The CDR3 loop spans 13 amino acids. The CDR3, as DNA: TGTGCCAGCAGTTTACTCTCGGGCGGGGAGCTGTTTTTT. Its protein is CASSLLSGGELFF.

The chain is built from TRBV5-1 and TRBJ1-4, with TRBD1 matching over 9 bases. The length of the CDR3 is 17 residues. CDR1 and CDR2 from the germline V gene are SGHRS and YFSETQ. V dropped 5 bases and J dropped 3; count of bases not matched to a gene: 11. Written as DNA, the CDR3 is TGCGCCAGCAGGTCAGGGACAGGGACCTTTCCTAATGAAAAACTGTTTTTT. Translating gives CASRSGTGTFPNEKLFF. The full variable domain, completed using reference TRBV5-1 and TRBJ1-4, is KAGVTQTPRYLIKTRGQQVTLSCSPISGHRSVSWYQQTPGQGLQFLFEYFSETQRNKGNFPGRFSGRQFSNSRSEMNVSTLELGDSALYLCASRSGTGTFPNEKLFFGSGTQLSVL.

The rearrangement joins TRBV12-3 or TRBV12-4 to TRBJ1-1, with a weak D call TRBD1 (6 bases). This CDR3 spans 13 amino acids. V lost 7 bases and J lost 4, with 13 bases in between. CDR3 loop: CASKLGGGTEAFF. The CDR3, as DNA: TGTGCCAGCAAATTAGGGGGGGGCACTGAAGCTTTCTTT.

This clonotype came up a few times. This CDR3 is CASSTSGTAYGYTF. The CDR3, as DNA: TGTGCCAGCAGTACCTCCGGGACAGCGTATGGCTACACCTTC. The chain combines TRBV12-3 or TRBV12-4 with TRBJ1-2, with 7 bases matching TRBD1. CDR3 length: 14 residues. The trim removed 5 bases at V and 5 bases at J, leaving 8 bases unmatched.

The table lists this clonotype with a few counts. The V call is TRBV5-4, the J call TRBJ2-4, with D possibly being TRBD1 or TRBD2 (5 bases each). CDR3 size: 15 residues. Trimming pared 5 bases from V and 3 bases from J, leaving 15 bases between. Germline assignment: CDR1 SGHNT and CDR2 YYREEE (reference sequence). CDR3 nucleotides: TGTGCCAGCAGATCGAACCGGGACGGCAAAAACATTCAGTACTTC. Its translation is CASRSNRDGKNIQYF.

The chain uses TRBV2 and TRBJ2-1; the match to TRBD2 covers 9 bases. Germline loops: CDR1 SNHLY, CDR2 FYNNEI. Losses at the gene ends were 8 bases for V and 1 base for J; bases not matched to a gene: 12. This CDR3 has 17 residues. CDR3 protein: CASERSSGGLSYNEQFF. CDR3 nucleotides: TGTGCCAGCGAGAGGAGTAGCGGGGGACTTTCCTACAATGAGCAGTTCTTC.

This clonotype was picked up a small number of times. The chain joins TRBV18 to TRBJ1-1; D is possibly TRBD1 (5 bases). The germline gives CDR1 KGHSH, CDR2 LQKENI. Trimming pared 3 bases from V and 7 bases from J, leaving 15 bases between. This CDR3 has 14 residues. As DNA, the CDR3 is TGTGCCAGCTCACCGCGACAGAACCAACATGAAGCTTTCTTT. Translated, it gives CASSPRQNQHEAFF.

This clonotype was counted a few times. Germline and junction disagree at one end, which may indicate a read error. The V and J genes are TRBV7-9 and TRBJ1-6; tentative D call: TRBD1 (6 bases). Looked up from germline, CDR1 is SEHNR and CDR2 is FQNEAQ (reference sequence). The CDR3 has 14 amino acids. CDR3 bases: TGCGCCAGCCAACTTCAGGGGAATAATTCACCCCTCCACTTT. Translating gives CASQLQGNNSPLHF.

The CDR3 DNA follows: TGTGCCAGCAGCTTCAAAACAGGGGATGAGGCTTTCTTT. Its translation: CASSFKTGDEAFF. The chain links TRBV7-2 to TRBJ1-1, with 7 bases matching TRBD1. The germline V gene encodes CDR1 SGHTA and CDR2 FQGNSA. The V and J ends lost 3 bases and 11 bases, in that order; junction bases with no gene match: 9. This CDR3 is built from 13 residues.

The sample holds a few counts of this clonotype. The gene calls are TRBV29-1 and TRBJ1-1, with D uncertain. V was trimmed by 4 bases and J by 0 bases, leaving 9 bases between them. The CDR3 extends over 13 amino acids. Germline loops: CDR1 SQVTM, CDR2 ANQGSEA. The CDR3 loop reads CSVGAGLNTEAFF. CDR3 sequence (DNA): TGCAGCGTTGGGGCGGGTTTGAACACTGAAGCTTTCTTT.